The 3 T cell receptor beta chains below come from one sample, sequenced in a study of T cell repertoires in cytomegalovirus infection. Their antigens are not known. TCRdb re-derived calls from the reads in MiXCR, one entry per CDR3 protein. Here the sample spans 46,000 or so distinct CDR3 sequences, roughly 20% being singletons. The sequenced sample consisted of PBMCs, sequenced either directly or after in vitro stimulation (not recorded which). The receptor source for this set is a human donor in good health (CMV status not recorded). Some clones in this sample may be carry-over from other donors' samples.

Many counts were recorded for this clonotype. This chain connects TRBV7-9 to TRBJ1-6; TRBD1 might be the D (5 bases). This CDR3 region has 14 residues. CDR1 is SEHNR and CDR2 is FQNEAQ in the germline V gene (reference sequence). The V gene lost 5 bases and the J gene lost 7 bases, with 12 bases spanning the gap. The CDR3 protein is CASSLGGMNSPLHF. DNA of the CDR3: TGTGCCAGCAGCCTCGGGGGGATGAATTCACCCCTCCACTTT.

This clonotype was detected many times. The chain carries TRBV28 and TRBJ1-2, with unresolved D. Germline CDR1 MDHEN, CDR2 SYDVKM. The CDR3 has 13 amino acids. Trimming cost V 3 bases and J 2 bases, with 7 bases left between them. The CDR3 coding sequence is TGTGCCAGCAGTTTCGGGCAGAACTATGGCTACACCTTC. Residues: CASSFGQNYGYTF.

The V gene is TRBV6-5, the J gene TRBJ2-1, with TRBD2 identical over 13 bases. Germline V lookup: CDR1 MNHEY, CDR2 SVGAGI. This CDR3 has 16 amino acids. Trimming removed 5 bases from V and 5 bases from J; junction bases left unmatched: 6. The CDR3 reads CASSPRTSGRDNEQFF. DNA of the CDR3: TGTGCCAGCAGTCCCCGAACTAGCGGGAGGGACAATGAGCAGTTCTTC.